This is a list of T cell receptor beta chains from one sample in a study of CD8+ T cells in alopecia areata. The table came from immunoSEQ multiplex PCR; TCRdb's copy has only in-frame clones and leaves some out. This sample has some 220,000 clones, with more than 45% found just once. The sequenced sample was CD4+ T cells sorted from blood, obtained at week 4, from a patient treated with tofacitinib. Every receptor here comes from a human donor with alopecia areata. Both conserved end residues are part of each CDR3. A D gene is named only where the DNA matches it firmly. Part of the rows lack a size; the others show once, few, many or a class for expanded clones.

v_gene: TRBV7-7; j_gene: TRBJ2-1; d_gene: TRBD2; abundance: -; CDR3nt: TGTGCCAGCAGCCCTAGCGGGGGGGCCGTCTATGAGCAGTTCTTC; CDR3aa: CASSPSGGAVYEQFF
v_gene: TRBV5-1; j_gene: TRBJ2-1; d_gene: -; abundance: -; CDR3nt: TGCGCCAGCAGCCAACAACCCGGGGAGTCCAATGAGCAGTTCTTC; CDR3aa: CASSQQPGESNEQFF
v_gene: TRBV6-1; j_gene: TRBJ1-6; d_gene: -; abundance: -; CDR3nt: TGTGCCAGCAGTGAAGTTGGACTGGGGCAGGGTCCCCTCCACTTT; CDR3aa: CASSEVGLGQGPLHF
v_gene: TRBV5-4; j_gene: TRBJ2-7; d_gene: -; abundance: few; CDR3nt: TGTGCCAGCAGCTTGGGAGTGGGCGGAAGCTCCTACGAGCAGTACTTC; CDR3aa: CASSLGVGGSSYEQYF
v_gene: TRBV7-2; j_gene: TRBJ2-7; d_gene: -; abundance: -; CDR3nt: TGTGCCAGCAGCTTAGCCCCCCCCGGGCGTGGAGCCTACGAGCAGTACTTC; CDR3aa: CASSLAPPGRGAYEQYF
v_gene: TRBV5-6; j_gene: TRBJ1-5; d_gene: -; abundance: -; CDR3nt: TGTGCCAGCAGCTTGGGGCGGCAGAATCAGCCCCAGCATTTT; CDR3aa: CASSLGRQNQPQHF
v_gene: TRBV7-9; j_gene: TRBJ1-2; d_gene: -; abundance: -; CDR3nt: TGTGCCAGCAGCTTCAGGGGTGCAGAGGGCTACACCTTC; CDR3aa: CASSFRGAEGYTF
v_gene: TRBV29-1; j_gene: TRBJ2-3; d_gene: -; abundance: -; CDR3nt: TGCAGCGTTGAACGAACGGACAGCACAGATACGCAGTATTTT; CDR3aa: CSVERTDSTDTQYF
v_gene: TRBV7-2; j_gene: TRBJ1-3; d_gene: TRBD1; abundance: few; CDR3nt: TGTGCCAGCAGGACCACAGGGGGAAGAAACACCATATATTTT; CDR3aa: CASRTTGGRNTIYF
v_gene: TRBV29-1; j_gene: TRBJ2-3; d_gene: -; abundance: -; CDR3nt: TGCAGCGCCGCGGGGAATGCAGATACGCAGTATTTT; CDR3aa: CSAAGNADTQYF
v_gene: TRBV28; j_gene: TRBJ1-1; d_gene: -; abundance: -; CDR3nt: TGTGCCAGCAGTTTATCAGTGAACACTGAAGCTTTCTTT; CDR3aa: CASSLSVNTEAFF
v_gene: TRBV5-1; j_gene: TRBJ2-7; d_gene: -; abundance: -; CDR3nt: TGCGCCAGCAGCTTGGAGGGGGTTAGGTTCCACGAGCAGTACTTC; CDR3aa: CASSLEGVRFHEQYF
v_gene: TRBV7-2; j_gene: TRBJ2-7; d_gene: -; abundance: -; CDR3nt: TGTGCCAGCAGCTTATTTGGGACCCCGTTCGAGCAGTACTTC; CDR3aa: CASSLFGTPFEQYF
v_gene: TRBV10-3; j_gene: TRBJ2-5; d_gene: -; abundance: -; CDR3nt: TGTGCCATCAGTGAGTCTGACAGCAACCAAGAGACCCAGTACTTC; CDR3aa: CAISESDSNQETQYF
v_gene: TRBV28; j_gene: TRBJ2-7; d_gene: -; abundance: once; CDR3nt: TGTGCCAGCAGCTCGCGGGTGGGCGAGCAGTACTTC; CDR3aa: CASSSRVGEQYF
v_gene: TRBV29-1; j_gene: TRBJ2-7; d_gene: -; abundance: -; CDR3nt: TGCAGCGTTGGTAGACTTGGCTACGAGCAGTACTTC; CDR3aa: CSVGRLGYEQYF
v_gene: TRBV29-1; j_gene: TRBJ1-2; d_gene: -; abundance: -; CDR3nt: TGCAGCGTTGGGTCGGGATATCCCGCCCGTAGCTACACCTTC; CDR3aa: CSVGSGYPARSYTF
v_gene: TRBV19; j_gene: TRBJ1-2; d_gene: -; abundance: few; CDR3nt: TGTGCCAGTAGCAGGGATGGTAACTATGGCTACACCTTC; CDR3aa: CASSRDGNYGYTF
v_gene: TRBV5-1; j_gene: TRBJ2-3; d_gene: -; abundance: -; CDR3nt: TGCGCCAGCAGCTTGGCCGGGGGGCGCGTTGATACGCAGTATTTT; CDR3aa: CASSLAGGRVDTQYF
v_gene: TRBV7-2; j_gene: TRBJ2-7; d_gene: -; abundance: -; CDR3nt: TGTGCCAGCAGCTTAAAAGGACAGAACTACGAGCAGTACTTC; CDR3aa: CASSLKGQNYEQYF
v_gene: TRBV6-1; j_gene: TRBJ2-1; d_gene: TRBD1; abundance: -; CDR3nt: TGTGCCAGCAGTGAAGCGTCCCGGGACAGGGAGTTCTTC; CDR3aa: CASSEASRDREFF
v_gene: TRBV5-1; j_gene: TRBJ1-1; d_gene: -; abundance: -; CDR3nt: TGCGCCAGCAGCAACGGAAGGCAGGGAGGCACTGAAGCTTTCTTT; CDR3aa: CASSNGRQGGTEAFF
v_gene: TRBV7-6; j_gene: TRBJ1-1; d_gene: -; abundance: -; CDR3nt: TGTGCCAGCAGCTCAAGGAACACTGAAGCTTTCTTT; CDR3aa: CASSSRNTEAFF
v_gene: TRBV4-3; j_gene: TRBJ2-6; d_gene: -; abundance: many; CDR3nt: TGCGCCAGCAGCCAAGACCCATTGGGAGGTTCTGGGGCCAACGTCCTGACTTTC; CDR3aa: CASSQDPLGGSGANVLTF
v_gene: TRBV5-6; j_gene: TRBJ1-5; d_gene: TRBD1; abundance: -; CDR3nt: TGTGCCAGCAGCTCAGAAGGGGGCAACAATCAGCCCCAGCATTTT; CDR3aa: CASSSEGGNNQPQHF
v_gene: TRBV20-1; j_gene: TRBJ1-2; d_gene: -; abundance: -; CDR3nt: TGCAGTGCCGGACAGTCCTATGGCTACACCTTC; CDR3aa: CSAGQSYGYTF
v_gene: TRBV7-3; j_gene: TRBJ1-2; d_gene: TRBD1; abundance: -; CDR3nt: TGTGCCAGCAGCCCGACAGGGGATCCTAACTATGGCTACACCTTC; CDR3aa: CASSPTGDPNYGYTF
v_gene: TRBV7-6; j_gene: TRBJ2-5; d_gene: -; abundance: -; CDR3nt: TGTGCCAGCAGCCCCGGGCCCCTAGTGGAGACCCAGTACTTC; CDR3aa: CASSPGPLVETQYF
v_gene: TRBV30; j_gene: TRBJ1-2; d_gene: -; abundance: -; CDR3nt: TGTGCCTGCCGAAACACCTATGGCTACACCTTC; CDR3aa: CACRNTYGYTF
v_gene: TRBV11-2; j_gene: TRBJ2-7; d_gene: TRBD1; abundance: -; CDR3nt: TGTGCCAGCAGCTTGGGGGACAGAAGCTCCTACGAGCAGTACTTC; CDR3aa: CASSLGDRSSYEQYF
v_gene: TRBV14; j_gene: TRBJ2-3; d_gene: -; abundance: -; CDR3nt: TGTGCCAGCAGCCAACAACTAGCCACAGATACGCAGTATTTT; CDR3aa: CASSQQLATDTQYF
v_gene: TRBV28; j_gene: TRBJ2-4; d_gene: -; abundance: -; CDR3nt: TGTGCCAGCAGTTTGAGGGGAACCAAAAACATTCAGTACTTC; CDR3aa: CASSLRGTKNIQYF
v_gene: TRBV23-1; j_gene: TRBJ2-5; d_gene: -; abundance: -; CDR3nt: TGCGCCAGCAGTCTGACTCGTACCCAAGAGACCCAGTACTTC; CDR3aa: CASSLTRTQETQYF
v_gene: TRBV2; j_gene: TRBJ2-5; d_gene: TRBD1; abundance: -; CDR3nt: TGTGCCAGCAGTGCAACAGGGGTCCCAGAGACCCAGTACTTC; CDR3aa: CASSATGVPETQYF
v_gene: TRBV29-1; j_gene: TRBJ2-3; d_gene: TRBD1; abundance: many; CDR3nt: TGCAGCGCCCCGGGACAGGGGGCTAGGGCGCAGTATTTT; CDR3aa: CSAPGQGARAQYF
v_gene: TRBV30; j_gene: TRBJ2-4; d_gene: TRBD1; abundance: few; CDR3nt: TGTGCCTGGAGTGGGGACAGGAAAAACATTCAGTACTTC; CDR3aa: CAWSGDRKNIQYF
v_gene: TRBV29-1; j_gene: TRBJ1-1; d_gene: -; abundance: -; CDR3nt: TGCAGCGTTCAAGGACTGCTGAACACTGAAGCTTTCTTT; CDR3aa: CSVQGLLNTEAFF
v_gene: TRBV5-1; j_gene: TRBJ2-3; d_gene: TRBD2; abundance: -; CDR3nt: TGCGCCAGCAGCTTGGTAAGCGGGGGACGCTCCGCAGATACGCAGTATTTT; CDR3aa: CASSLVSGGRSADTQYF
v_gene: TRBV11-1; j_gene: TRBJ2-1; d_gene: -; abundance: many; CDR3nt: TGTGCCAGCAGCTTGGACTTCGGGCTAGCAGGAGAGCAGTTCTTC; CDR3aa: CASSLDFGLAGEQFF
v_gene: TRBV7-2; j_gene: TRBJ2-5; d_gene: TRBD2; abundance: few; CDR3nt: TGTGCCAGCAGCTTACTCGCTAGCGGGGGTGCCGAGACCCAGTACTTC; CDR3aa: CASSLLASGGAETQYF
v_gene: TRBV30; j_gene: TRBJ1-1; d_gene: -; abundance: -; CDR3nt: TGTGCCTGGAGTAAGGACAGAGACACTGAAGCTTTCTTT; CDR3aa: CAWSKDRDTEAFF
v_gene: TRBV2; j_gene: TRBJ1-5; d_gene: -; abundance: few; CDR3nt: TGTGCCAGCACTGAACAAGGTAGCAATCAGCCCCAGCATTTT; CDR3aa: CASTEQGSNQPQHF
v_gene: TRBV27; j_gene: TRBJ1-3; d_gene: -; abundance: few; CDR3nt: TGTGCCAGCAGTTTATCTGGGGTTGGAAACACCATATATTTT; CDR3aa: CASSLSGVGNTIYF
v_gene: TRBV23-1; j_gene: TRBJ1-4; d_gene: TRBD1; abundance: few; CDR3nt: TGCGCCAGCGGACGGGACAGGGGGAACGAAAAACTGTTTTTT; CDR3aa: CASGRDRGNEKLFF
v_gene: TRBV2; j_gene: TRBJ1-2; d_gene: TRBD1; abundance: -; CDR3nt: TGTGCCAGCAGAGGACAGGGCACCGTCTATGGCTACACCTTC; CDR3aa: CASRGQGTVYGYTF
v_gene: TRBV30; j_gene: TRBJ1-6; d_gene: -; abundance: -; CDR3nt: TGTGCCTGGAGTGTCGCAGCTCGGGGCAATTCACCCCTCCACTTT; CDR3aa: CAWSVAARGNSPLHF
v_gene: TRBV29-1; j_gene: TRBJ2-7; d_gene: -; abundance: once; CDR3nt: TGCAGCGTTAGGCCTGGTCCCTCCGAGCAGTACTTC; CDR3aa: CSVRPGPSEQYF
v_gene: TRBV7-3; j_gene: TRBJ2-1; d_gene: -; abundance: -; CDR3nt: TGTGCCAGCAGCTTAGACGGGTATGAGCAGTTCTTC; CDR3aa: CASSLDGYEQFF
v_gene: TRBV18; j_gene: TRBJ2-1; d_gene: -; abundance: few; CDR3nt: TGTGCCAGCTCACCACCGGGTGAGGATGAGCAGTTCTTC; CDR3aa: CASSPPGEDEQFF
v_gene: TRBV20-1; j_gene: TRBJ2-7; d_gene: -; abundance: few; CDR3nt: TGCAGTGCCGTGGACTTCCCCTACACATACTTC; CDR3aa: CSAVDFPYTYF
v_gene: TRBV5-1; j_gene: TRBJ2-2; d_gene: -; abundance: -; CDR3nt: TGCGCCAGCAGCTTGGGTCCGGCCGGGGAGCTGTTTTTT; CDR3aa: CASSLGPAGELFF
v_gene: TRBV4-1; j_gene: TRBJ2-1; d_gene: TRBD2; abundance: few; CDR3nt: TGCGCCAGCAGCCAAGACATGGAGCGGGGGGCCCGCAATGAGCAGTTCTTC; CDR3aa: CASSQDMERGARNEQFF
v_gene: TRBV29-1; j_gene: TRBJ1-1; d_gene: -; abundance: -; CDR3nt: TGCAGCGTTGGCCGGTACACTGAAGCTTTCTTT; CDR3aa: CSVGRYTEAFF
v_gene: TRBV27; j_gene: TRBJ2-5; d_gene: -; abundance: -; CDR3nt: TGTGCCAGCAGTGCGAATGTAGCCTCTAGCTGTCACTTC; CDR3aa: CASSANVASSCHF
v_gene: TRBV30; j_gene: TRBJ1-1; d_gene: -; abundance: -; CDR3nt: TGTGCCTGGAGTTCGGGACCTACCGCGAACACTGAAGCTTTCTTT; CDR3aa: CAWSSGPTANTEAFF
v_gene: TRBV5-1; j_gene: TRBJ2-2; d_gene: -; abundance: -; CDR3nt: TGCGCCAGCAGCTCAATTCTTCGGGCTGAAACCGGGGAGCTGTTTTTT; CDR3aa: CASSSILRAETGELFF
v_gene: TRBV27; j_gene: TRBJ2-2; d_gene: -; abundance: -; CDR3nt: TGTGCCAGCAGTTTTAGGAGGCAAACGAACACCGGGGAGCTGTTTTTT; CDR3aa: CASSFRRQTNTGELFF
v_gene: TRBV6-5; j_gene: TRBJ2-1; d_gene: TRBD2; abundance: few; CDR3nt: TGTGCCAGCCGATACTTAACTAGCGGGGATAACAATGAGCAGTTCTTC; CDR3aa: CASRYLTSGDNNEQFF
v_gene: TRBV6-5; j_gene: TRBJ1-5; d_gene: -; abundance: -; CDR3nt: TGTGCCAGCAGTCGCGGGGGCTTCAATCAGCCCCAGCATTTT; CDR3aa: CASSRGGFNQPQHF
v_gene: TRBV14; j_gene: TRBJ1-1; d_gene: -; abundance: -; CDR3nt: TGTGCCAGCAGCCAAGTGACTGGTGTGAGCACTGAAGCTTTCTTT; CDR3aa: CASSQVTGVSTEAFF